This entry features one T cell receptor beta chain sequence. These data belong to a study of blood T cell repertoires in COVID-19. Overall study context: Donors in the United States, Italy and Spain gave samples during acute or convalescent COVID-19. Sources were T cells, B-cell-depleted T cells, or PBMCs; the material itself was cDNA or gDNA.

Original data processing: Estimation of nucleated cell counts was performed using reference gene primer amplification. Profiled with immunoSEQ multiplex PCR; TCRdb holds only in-frame clones, not every one. The DNA was the basis for D and trimming; V, J and clone size are from that table. This sample yields 200,000 to 300,000 clones, of which roughly nine tenths are seen a single time; around a tenth belongs to the top ten. The V segment lost 4 bases and the J segment 2 bases; nucleotides outside the gene matches: 13. This CDR3 region has 19 residues. Per germline, CDR1 SGHRS and CDR2 YFSETQ. The rearrangement joins TRBV5-1 to TRBJ2-7, with 15 nucleotides matching TRBD2. The source material was peripheral blood. The TCR comes from a man aged 40-55 years who had recovered from COVID-19. The CDR3 coding sequence is TGCGCCAGCAGCCTAAGGACTAGCGGGAGGGCCCGGCTTCCCTACGAGCAGTACTTC. This gives the protein CASSLRTSGRARLPYEQYF.